This note documents a single T cell receptor (beta chain) sequence. Its antigen remains unidentified. No clone much larger than this one lies a single base away; base qualities are absent. V lost 7 bases and J lost 2 bases; the stretch between them is 13 bases long. There are 13 amino acids in the CDR3, from cysteine to phenylalanine inclusive. Solely the CDR3 DNA is kept, with 39 bases framed from the first base. CDR1 and CDR2 are read off the germline V gene as SGHTS and YDEGEE. Libraries were made using multiplex PCR. The sequencing machine was an Illumina HiSeq 4000. TCR beta libraries were built with iRepertoire HTBI primers and Arm-PCR amplification of CDR3 regions. Before sequencing, the PCR products underwent gel purification. The published analysis was carried out like this. A total of some 60 TRBV and under 15 TRBJ segments were identified across samples and were used for gene usage analysis of CDR3 amino acid clonotypes. COPE and FqMerger were used to merge filtered high-quality paired reads into contigs. BLAST was used to align contigs to IMGT TRBV, TRBD and TRBJ reference genes, and CDR3 was defined according to IMGT. Highly expanded clones were defined as clonotypes with a frequency above 0.1%. Repertoire diversity was measured by Shannon entropy, and V-J evenness by the Gini coefficient. Public clonotypes were defined as clonotypes shared by more than one individual. TCRdb took the public reads, trimmed them with fastp at Q25, ran MiXCR for clone calling and kept in-frame beta chains. One record per CDR3 amino acid sequence lists the most common genes and DNA. The V and J calls were not made by the authors but by TCRdb's processing. Present in this sample are roughly 560,000 distinct CDR3 sequences, 15% to 20% of which were seen just once. Jointly, the top ten make up around a quarter of the sample.

The data are from a study of regulatory T cells in long-lasting Graves disease (dated by TCRdb to 2020 to 2022). In terms of the full investigation: Patients with newly diagnosed Graves' disease had been on antithyroid drugs for under 3 months. The study took place in China and was registered as a clinical trial. A total of roughly 35 samples underwent TCR sequencing: about 13 from persistent and roughly 20 from newly diagnosed Graves' disease patients. This study used TCR sequencing and RNA sequencing of peripheral blood to compare persistent Graves' disease patients against newly diagnosed Graves' disease patients. Study-level results and caveats: Preferential use of TRBV28, TRBJ1-2 and TRBJ2-5 was observed in persistent disease, whereas TRBV20-1 and TRBJ2-1 were favored in newly diagnosed disease. Persistent Graves' disease patients showed lower TCR Shannon entropy and fewer highly expanded clones than newly diagnosed patients, suggesting clonal expansion. As a limitation, the authors acknowledged that the small sample size may reduce accuracy. Patients with persistent disease shared more public clonotypes (around 2,500) than newly diagnosed patients did (around 980). Because the primary lesion, thyroid tissue, could not be accessed, the study looked at peripheral blood alone. Sequencing and analysis were restricted to the TCR beta chain.

This specimen's time point label, interpreted: newly diagnosed GD, antithyroid drugs for less than 3 months. RNA was extracted from PBMCs in TRIzol for both TCR sequencing and RNA sequencing. The diagnosis of Graves' disease followed American Thyroid Association guidelines. Patients for the study were recruited at an endocrinology department in Xi'an, China. From each patient, about 8.9 milliliters of peripheral blood was collected into an EDTA anticoagulant tube. Ficoll Paque Plus density gradient separation was used to isolate PBMCs, and no further T cell sorting was done. RNA quality was checked with an Agilent 2100 Bioanalyzer and agarose gel, and concentration with a NanoDrop 2000. Separately, the same data were catalogued under a study of T cells in Graves' hyperthyroidism and ophthalmopathy. The second study's paper adds: Stable Graves' hyperthyroidism was defined as no progression to ophthalmopathy during 18 months of follow-up. The hyperthyroidism patients were between 18 and 65 years old and newly diagnosed, with a disease duration of less than 2 months. The study excluded patients with uncontrolled infections, other autoimmune diseases, pregnancy or lactation. Diagnoses were based on clinical symptoms, serum thyroxine and TRAb, thyroid ultrasound and orbital computed tomography. The first round of RT-PCR for the TCR CDR3 was performed with the HTBI primer set and the Qiagen OneStep RT-PCR kit. Most expanded thyroid clonotypes (frequency above 0.001) were also found in blood, which suggests that blood repertoires may mirror thyroid immune responses. A model built on a 13 V-J signature distinguished ophthalmopathy from stable hyperthyroidism, reaching about 89% sensitivity and 81.08% specificity in cross-validation and 80%/75% in testing. In validation, progression to ophthalmopathy was predicted by the model with 55% to 71% sensitivity and roughly 72% specificity, a median of around 5.9 months before onset. TCR V-J signatures able to tell the groups apart were searched for in a discovery cohort of some 100 patients, of whom fewer than 45 had Graves' ophthalmopathy and 55 to 65 had stable Graves' hyperthyroidism. Prospective prediction of ophthalmopathy was tested in an independent validation cohort consisting of fewer than 20 hyperthyroidism patients and around 16 patients who later progressed to ophthalmopathy. For training and testing, the roughly 100 patients in the discovery cohort were randomly divided in a 7:3 ratio. The study also compared thyroid tissue and blood T-cell repertoires from about six Graves' hyperthyroidism patients. Once sampling was done, hyperthyroidism patients were given methimazole at a starting dose of 30 mg daily, whereas ophthalmopathy patients were given high-dose intravenous methylprednisolone. A second multiplex PCR round built the libraries, followed by size selection and purification. Sequencing of the libraries was done on an Illumina HiSeq2000 using paired-end 100 bp reads. SOAPnuke was used to process the raw data, throwing out any read that contained adapters or uncalled bases, had a mean Phred below 15, or lacked an exact constant-primer or identifier match. High-quality paired reads were merged using COPE v1.2.5, and each unique nucleotide sequence was defined as a clonotype. Clonotypes were aligned to IMGT TRBV, TRBD and TRBJ reference segments using MiTCR v1.1. Only V-J combinations with frequency above 0.0001, covering approximately 99% of repertoires, were analysed. The TCS score was defined as the ratio of F50 (clonal expansion) to E x V (chaos), calculated using BLOSUM62-based TCRdist between CDR3 peptides within each V-J. Welch's t-statistics and random forest reduced around 520 V-J features to 13, which were used in a naive Bayes classifier (R e1071). No statistical method was used to set the sample size in advance, and investigators knew the group allocation. According to the paper, TCR Vbeta CDR3 sequencing was carried out on more than 120 peripheral blood samples, which came from some 41 ophthalmopathy, 70 to 80 hyperthyroidism and approximately 17 progressor patients.

This specimen consisted of peripheral blood mononuclear cells (PBMCs), obtained at new diagnosis, from a patient treated with antithyroid drugs. The sequence was obtained from a woman aged 35-60 years with Graves disease. Donor details come from another sample of the same person, matched by shared clones. The rearranged chain carries TRBV5-8 and TRBJ2-7; too little of a D gene remains to name it. The nucleotide sequence is TGTGCCAGCGGCTCGACGGATACCTACGAGCAGTACTTC. Its translation is CASGSTDTYEQYF.